This T cell receptor beta chain was found in a study of cytomegalovirus exposure and HLA in healthy donors. Study conclusions and caveats: HLA alleles were associated with fewer than 20,000 TCR beta sequences in a later analysis at 0.05 false discovery rate. Within the data, a cluster of highly shared sequence variants was likely a sequencing artifact. In a later analysis, across HLA loci, associated TCR counts were highest for DRB1, lowest for HLA-C. Some public TCRs appeared in many individuals, while most sequences were rare.

The PCR ran on 60 Vbeta and 13 Jbeta primers. TCRdb's copy holds only in-frame clones and misses some; the assay was immunoSEQ multiplex PCR. The table lists around 200,000 clones, 80% of them singletons. In the case of this clone: The antigen is not known.

The sample taken for sequencing was PBMCs. The sequence was collected from a boy between 10 and 17 years old in good health and CMV-seronegative.

CDR3 amino acids: CASSRNRILNTGELFF. The CDR3 nucleotides read TGTGCCAGCAGCAGAAACAGGATATTGAACACCGGGGAGCTGTTTTTT. This sequence joins TRBV7-3 and TRBJ2-2; D is possibly TRBD1 (5 bases). From germline, CDR1 is SGHTA and CDR2 FQGTGA. The ends were cut back, 5 bases at V and 1 base at J, with 14 bases in the middle. The CDR3 extends over 16 amino acids.